This T cell receptor (beta chain) derives from a study of cytomegalovirus exposure and HLA in healthy donors (dated by TCRdb to about 2017). Context from the whole study: An earlier analysis of several hundred of the donors reported 276 Gb of sequence data and about 120 million unique TCR beta sequences obtained from roughly 180 million T cells. An early release that covered fewer than 800 HLA-typed donors contained approximately 320 gigabases of sequencing data and 70 million to 100 million unique TCR sequences. Among the approximately 420 genotyped donors, more than 70% belonged to the genetic ancestry cluster associated with self-reported Caucasian donors. The study was designed to test whether signatures of past pathogen exposure could be identified by cataloging public T cell receptors. The T cell repertoires of roughly 660 subjects were profiled by immunosequencing and related to cytomegalovirus serostatus. In addition to the first cohort of 666 subjects, a separate validation cohort of some 120 different subjects was used. To predict cytomegalovirus infection status, the study combined high-throughput TCR immunosequencing, statistical association of individual TCRs with disease status, and machine learning. In a later analysis, previously published TCR beta repertoires from 666 donors were re-analyzed and high-resolution HLA genotyping was added so that TCR occurrence patterns could be studied. Rather than drawing on any new phenotypic data, the later analysis identified candidate immune exposures from TCR beta sequences and the way those sequences occurred across donors. An earlier analysis of some 500 of the donors used high-throughput TCR beta sequencing to judge whether each TCR beta V gene segment behaved as functional or pseudogenic. Alongside the repertoire data, information on donor age, sex, ethnicity and CMV serostatus was compiled. A later genetic analysis used genome-wide SNP genotypes for about three fifths of the 666 donors, treating that subset as a discovery cohort. All discovery cohort repertoires had been generated using a single sequencing platform. Class I and class II HLA loci were covered by the typing at four-digit resolution. The number of donors typed differed by locus, with roughly 620-630 for A, B, C, DRB1 and DQB1, around 560 for DQA1, 600 to 610 for DPA1, and approximately 470 for DPB1. Because of strong linkage in the cohort, a handful of DR-DQ haplotypes were treated as single units for association and clustering. On average, around 240,000 unique TCR beta nucleotide sequences were sequenced per donor among 300 to 500 genotyped donors of the cohort, with roughly 18% of those sequences being non-productive. Overall study results and their limits: The presence/absence analyses assumed that sequencing depth was roughly uniform across donors, and that assumption may not be true. A later analysis found that TCR association rates varied across HLA loci, with DRB1 alleles showing the most associated TCRs and HLA-C alleles the fewest. Correlated functional status among segregating V segments might be attributable to linkage disequilibrium, but an unknown experimental factor could not be ruled out. Broadly in line with IMGT annotations, most TCR beta V segments showed up in productive rearrangements about 87% or about 30% of the time in an earlier analysis of around 600 of the donors. The 87-base-pair reads could not distinguish some IMGT-functional V segments, including TRBV6-2 and TRBV6-3, so those segments were excluded. According to the authors, the approach could potentially be generalized to other disease states and immunological phenotypes. In vitro tests confirmed that a few of the cytomegalovirus-associated TCR beta chains recognize cytomegalovirus antigens. Because counts were too low, about 17 rarely observed V segments, including chromosome 9 orphons, were excluded from the earlier analysis of some 540 of the donors. Immune exposure information for the cohort was limited to CMV serostatus. In this cohort, only TCR beta chains were sequenced, and detectable features were limited by the absence of alpha or paired-chain data. When HLA alleles, especially DR and DQ, strongly co-occurred, TCR associations were difficult to assign to individual alleles. An association between a missense DCLRE1C variant and V-gene and J-gene trimming of TCR beta chains was found in a later genetic analysis and replicated in an independent cohort. A group of highly shared sequence variants was considered likely to be a technical artifact of the sequencing pipeline. In the study, some 160 TCR beta chains were listed as associated with cytomegalovirus. A later genetic analysis reported fewer N-insertions in productive TCRs among donors in an Asian-associated ancestry cluster than the approximately 670-donor mean. A further reported finding was that TCR beta sequences accurately predicted the HLA-A and HLA-B alleles for most subjects in the first cohort. In a later analysis, several top co-occurrence clusters were reported to appear linked to parvovirus B19, influenza, CMV and Epstein-Barr virus. In a later analysis, 16,951 TCR beta sequences were associated with specific HLA alleles at a false discovery rate of 0.05. The classifier was reported to diagnose cytomegalovirus status with high specificity and sensitivity in both the original and validation cohorts. Most TCR sequences were seen in very few donors, while some public TCRs were found in many individuals. In a later analysis, HLA-associated TCR beta chains were found to be more clonally expanded and to have lower generation probabilities than equally common non-associated chains. Because some donors lacked HLA typing at each locus, the association tests relied only on the typed subset. Most CMV-associated TCR beta chains appeared to be HLA-restricted in a later analysis, and the HLA associations seemed to be driven largely by CMV exposure.

Note on this clone: Its antigen has not been determined. Per-base qualities were not stored, and no clone one base away is much larger.

The library was obtained by the immunoSEQ multiplex PCR assay. For the multiplex PCR, a mixture combining 60 forward primers for TCR Vbeta segments and 13 reverse primers for TCR Jbeta segments was used. Amplification of the CDR3 region of rearranged TCR beta genes was performed with a multiplex PCR assay on genomic DNA. Amplified TCR beta libraries were sequenced as 87-base-pair reads on the Illumina HiSeq System. The authors' analysis ran thus. In a later analysis, tens of millions of unique TCR beta chains were counted across the 500 to 850 repertoires, and some 10 million of these chains were shared by at least two donors. Raw reads were error-corrected and collapsed into unique sequences by a nearest-neighbor algorithm in which closely related sequences were merged to remove PCR and sequencing errors. CDR3 sequences were aligned to IMGT reference sequences to assign V, D and J gene segments. For a sequence to be retained, a match of at least six nucleotides to both a V gene segment and a J gene segment was required. Rearrangements were classified as productive when the CDR3 lacked stop codons and remained in frame with V and J, and all other rearrangements were classified as non-productive. CDR3 was defined according to IMGT convention as the region running from the second conserved V-encoded cysteine to the conserved J-encoded phenylalanine. In an earlier analysis of 500 to 650 of the donors, sequences lacking an unambiguous match to a single V gene segment were excluded. An earlier analysis of over 450 of the donors classified V segments as functional when productive rearrangements were above 56.7% and as segregating when the standard deviation between donors was above 5%. A statistical classification framework was developed to diagnose cytomegalovirus status using the catalog of TCR beta chain sequences. A later analysis assigned V and J genes by comparing TCR nucleotide sequences with IMGT/GENE-DB human TR gene sequences. A later analysis assigned CDR3 sequences and most-parsimonious VDJ recombination scenarios with the TCRdist pipeline. In a later analysis, each TCR beta chain was defined by its CDR3 amino acid sequence together with its V-gene family, and reads lacking a unique V-gene family were excluded. In a later analysis, around 600 highly shared, low-generation-probability nucleotide sequences were removed to address suspected cross-contamination and a sequencing artifact. In a later analysis, a clonal expansion index for each public chain was calculated from normalized within-repertoire ranks of inferred template counts. In a later analysis, generation probabilities were computed using a VDJ recombination model fitted to out-of-frame rearrangements, and the results were checked against IGoR. Hypergeometric tests were used in a later analysis to score TCR-TCR, TCR-HLA and TCR-CMV co-occurrence, with a repertoire-size bias correction applied to the TCR pairs. To estimate false discovery rates, a later analysis permuted the HLA or CMV assignments 20 times. In a later analysis, co-occurring TCRs were grouped with DBSCAN, and TCRdist sequence similarity was added when clustering was performed within HLA-allele-positive subsets. Repertoires with fewer than 30,000 or more than 120,000 public chains, plus five repertoires with anomalous nucleotide sharing, were excluded from co-occurrence clustering. TCRdb provides this immuneACCESS table in a form limited to in-frame rearrangements. Some clones are lacking; in checked studies, under half of them reflect an unresolved V gene, and why the rest are absent is not known. The DNA gave D and trimming, while V, J and clone size come from that table. This sample is represented by 150,000 to 200,000 clones; almost 85% of them were singletons. Of the sample, 4.5% to 5.5% falls within the top ten clones.

The germline ends are 14 bases apart after V is trimmed by 7 bases and J by 1 base. CDR1 and CDR2, looked up from the germline V gene, are MNHNS and SASEGT. Including cysteine and phenylalanine, the CDR3 has 15 amino acids. CDR3 DNA is the only sequence kept; it has 45 bases, read in frame from the first base. The cohort comprised under 700 healthy bone marrow donors. Cohort members were all nominally healthy when sampled, although unrecorded immune exposures were likely present. The donor was CMV seropositive and was included in the group of 250 to 300 seropositive cohort members. Each donor provided a peripheral blood sample, and peripheral blood mononuclear cells were used for TCR beta sequencing. The Qiagen DNeasy Blood Extraction Kit was used to extract genomic DNA from the blood cell samples.

The receptor comes from a girl aged 5-17 years in good health and CMV-seropositive. The specimen was PBMCs. Recombination linked TRBV6-1 to TRBJ2-1; a tentative D call is TRBD2 (6 bases match). In nucleotides, the sequence is TGTGCCAGCAACAAAAACGGGGGTTCCTACAATGAGCAGTTCTTC. Translated, it gives CASNKNGGSYNEQFF.